One sample yielded the 32 T cell receptor delta chains listed below, sequenced in a study of γδ T cells in repeated Plasmodium falciparum infection. Vgamma9/Vdelta2+ and Vdelta2-negative gammadelta T cells were flow-sorted from PBMC for bulk sequencing. TCRdb re-called clones from the multiplex PCR reads via CATT. Of 50,000 or so delta-chain clones in the sample, 1.6% were seen once. Sequenced input: gamma-delta T cells from blood. The receptors were gathered from a pool of human donors (malaria-infected and uninfected, not separated).

As regards this clone: This DNA's translation and the protein TCRdb lists, from a much larger clone, do not match at residue 14, likely due to a read error; the protein shown is translated from the DNA. The chain uses TRDV2 and TRDJ1, with D hard to call. TCRdb lists no J gene, so it was determined here by aligning the DNA to germline. The CDR3 consists of 17 residues. The germline V gene has CDR1 GEAIGNYY and CDR2 EKD. CDR3 sequence: CACDTVGQPDHTDELIF. The CDR3 bases are TGTGCCTGTGACACCGTGGGACAGCCAGACCACACCGATGAACTCATCTTT.

This clone has just a few counts. A far larger clone is a single base away, which makes a read error likely. Other DNA variants within this sample encode the same CDR3. The chain has TRDV1 and TRDJ1; TRDD3 matches at 11 bases. Trimming took 3 bases from V and 0 from J; bases not matched to a gene: 21. Germline V gives CDR1 TSWWSYY, CDR2 QGS. The CDR3 runs to 22 residues. The DNA for the CDR3 is TGTGCTCTTGGGGAGGCCCCCCCTCCTCGTGGGGGATACGCCTCGTACACCGATAAACTCATCTTT. Translation gives CALGEAPPPRGGYASYTDKLIF.

Relative to its sample, this clone is medium-sized (0.01 to 0.1%). The chain couples TRDV1 to TRDJ1; D uncertain. V lost 1 base and J lost 5, with 35 bases in between. CDR1 TSWWSYY and CDR2 QGS come from the germline V gene. The CDR3 is 22 residues long. The CDR3 DNA is TGTGCTCTTGGGGAACAGTTTTCGGAATATTTTCCCCGCCCGGTTGCTTCTGATAAACTCATCTTT. Protein sequence: CALGEQFSEYFPRPVASDKLIF.

This clone showed up just a few times. The V call is TRDV1, the J call TRDJ1, with TRDD3 matching over 12 bases. The CDR3 sequence is 16 residues long. The trim removed 6 bases at V and 5 bases at J, leaving 10 bases unmatched. Germline assignment: CDR1 TSWWSYY and CDR2 QGS. CDR3 nucleotides: TGTGCTCTTGGTACTCTGGGGGATACGCCCAGGGATAAACTCATCTTT. This codes for CALGTLGDTPRDKLIF.

This clone showed up many times. TCRdb's listed protein matches a much larger clone and diverges from this DNA's translation at residue 5, likely through a read error; the protein shown comes from the DNA. V is TRDV2 and J is TRDJ1, with D possibly TRDD3 on 5 matching bases. Between the trimmed V and J ends, which lost 3 bases and 0 bases, there was a span of 31 bases. The CDR3 has 21 amino acids. Germline-derived CDR1 and CDR2 are GEAIGNYY and EKD. CDR3 residues: CACDAYREEEDIRGYTDKLIF. CDR3 DNA: TGTGCCTGTGACGCATATCGGGAAGAAGAGGATATCCGGGGGTACACCGATAAACTCATCTTT.

With respect to this clone: With only one base between it and a far larger clone, this is likely a read error. The identical CDR3 is also encoded by other nucleotide sequences in the sample. The chain has TRDV3 and TRDJ1; D gene ambiguous. This CDR3 has 15 amino acids. The V gene's germline CDR1 is TVYSNPD and CDR2 GDNSRS (reference sequence). Trimming stripped 4 bases from V and 2 bases from J, with 20 bases between. The CDR3 DNA reads TGTGCCTCAACACTCCACTTCGCGGTGACCGATAAACTCATCTTT. It translates to CASTLHFAVTDKLIF.

A few counts support this clone. Translating this DNA gives a protein that differs at residue 6 from the TCRdb one, which belongs to a much larger clone; a read error is likely, and the protein shown is this translation. CDR3 protein: CALGTAIPTVWEYTDKLIF. Here the CDR3 DNA reads TGTGCTCTTGGGACCGCTATTCCTACAGTGTGGGAGTACACCGATAAACTCATCTTT. The chain couples TRDV1 to TRDJ1; 7 bases line up with TRDD2. CDR3 size: 19 residues. Germline values: CDR1 TSWWSYY, CDR2 QGS. With V trimmed by 5 bases and J by 0 bases, 18 bases remained unmatched.

Ten or more counts support this clone. Additional DNA sequences in this sample encode the identical CDR3. The chain carries TRDV1 and TRDJ2, with TRDD3 matching 10 bases. The CDR3 spans 23 residues. With V trimmed by 3 bases and J by 3 bases, 25 bases remained unmatched. In germline, CDR1 is TSWWSYY, CDR2 QGS. CDR3: CALGEILPNRGGGYNSMTAQLFF. CDR3 nucleotides: TGTGCTCTTGGGGAGATACTTCCTAACAGGGGTGGGGGATACAATTCTATGACAGCACAACTCTTCTTT.

By its share, this clone is medium-sized. V and J are TRDV1 and TRDJ1; 13 bases map to TRDD3. The CDR3 extends over 24 amino acids. Germline CDR1 TSWWSYY, CDR2 QGS. V trimming: 4 bases; J trimming: 0 bases; junction bases outside the gene matches: 26. The CDR3 sequence is CALGGIFLPSTGGYATLYTDKLIF. CDR3 DNA: TGTGCTCTTGGGGGGATCTTCCTCCCTTCTACTGGGGGATACGCGACTTTGTACACCGATAAACTCATCTTT.

This clone was seen ten or more times. This rearrangement joins TRDV2 to TRDJ1; the match to TRDD3 covers 11 bases. With 0 bases clipped from V and 3 bases from J, the junction kept 11 bases outside the gene matches. The CDR3 runs to 18 residues. Germline values: CDR1 GEAIGNYY, CDR2 EKD. The CDR3 here is CACDTVLGDNMYSDKLIF. The CDR3 nucleotides are TGTGCCTGTGACACCGTACTGGGGGATAACATGTATTCCGATAAACTCATCTTT.

This clone was seen a few times. TCRdb has a much larger clone's protein, which differs at residue 15 from the translation of this DNA, likely because of a read error; what is shown is the protein translated from the DNA. The V gene is TRDV2, but the J gene lacks a call. Germline V gene data show CDR1 as GEAIGNYY and CDR2 as EKD. The CDR3 is 16 residues long. The CDR3 loop is CACDQCRPSKPDKLTF. Written as DNA, the CDR3 is TGTGCCTGTGACCAATGCCGCCCCTCCAAGCCCGATAAACTCACCTTT.

Turning to this clone: The TCRdb protein comes from a much larger clone and disagrees with this DNA's translation at residue 12, likely due to a read error; the protein given here is derived from the DNA. V is TRDV1 and J is TRDJ1; 9 nucleotides align to TRDD3. Assignment of the J gene here rests on matching the DNA to germline, because TCRdb gives none. Looked up from germline, CDR1 is TSWWSYY and CDR2 is QGS. This CDR3 spans 24 amino acids. The trim removed 4 bases at V and 0 bases at J, leaving 30 bases unmatched. CDR3 coding DNA: TGTGCTCTTGGGGCCCGAAACGTAATTCCTGAGTCGGGGGATACTAGTGGGTACACCGATAAACTCATCTTT. This encodes CALGARNVIPESGDTSGYTDKLIF.

This clone was recorded many times. Possible read error: a much larger clone is one base away. Other nucleotide sequences from this sample produce the same CDR3. The chain uses TRDV1 and TRDJ1, with 8 bases that match TRDD3. The J gene was missing in TCRdb and was found by matching the end of the DNA to germline. CDR1 and CDR2 (germline): TSWWSYY, QGS. The CDR3 covers 21 residues. V was clipped by 7 bases and J by 0 bases; unmatched bases: 25. The CDR3 nucleotides read TGTGCTCTTGAGAGGCCTACAGTCCTATACTGGGGGTTACCGTACACCGATAAACTCATCTTT. This codes for CALERPTVLYWGLPYTDKLIF.

For this clone: The protein given by TCRdb reflects a much larger clone and differs at residue 22 from this DNA's translation, likely from a read error; the protein shown is the DNA's translation. The chain joins TRDV1 to TRDJ1; 12 bases match TRDD3. The germline V gene has CDR1 TSWWSYY and CDR2 QGS. The CDR3 covers 23 residues. Written as DNA, the CDR3 is TGTGCTCTTGGGAGAAGGGTAGTTACCCGAAAACTGGGGGATACTCCCAGTACCGATAAACTCACCTTT. Its translation is CALGRRVVTRKLGDTPSTDKLTF.

Regarding this clone: A far more abundant clone sits one base away, making this likely a read error. The sample carries other DNA sequences with the same CDR3. The chain employs TRDV1 and TRDJ1; D is perhaps TRDD3 (6 bases). Matching the DNA to germline supplied the J gene, which TCRdb does not give. Germline V gene data show CDR1 as TSWWSYY and CDR2 as QGS. The CDR3 sequence is 17 residues long. The CDR3 nucleotides are TGTGCCCTTGGGGCCGAAGGGGGGACCCCGGGTACCGATAAACTCATCTTT. It is translated as CALGAEGGTPGTDKLIF.

This clone was seen only a few times. A read error is likely here: a far larger clone is one base away. Other DNA sequences in the sample encode the same CDR3. The chain links TRDV1 to TRDJ1; 12 nucleotides agree with TRDD3. Here the J gene was assigned by germline matching of the DNA, as TCRdb has none. Per the germline V gene, CDR1 is TSWWSYY and CDR2 is QGS. The length of the CDR3 is 21 residues. The CDR3 is CALGAGNAGGYVPGNTDKLIF. CDR3 nucleotides: TGTGCTCTTGGGGCCGGCAACGCTGGGGGATACGTCCCTGGGAACACTGATAAACTCATCTTT.

This clone has at least ten counts. This could be a read error, since a much larger clone is one nucleotide away. This sequence joins TRDV2 and TRDJ1, with 10 bases aligning to TRDD3. V shed 5 bases, J shed 1 base, and the junction held 30 bases outside the gene matches. The CDR3 spans 23 residues. The germline CDR1 and CDR2 sequences are GEAIGNYY and EKD. CDR3 sequence (DNA): TGTGCCTGTGGCAAACACTTCCTAATGAGGGGGATACGCTCCCGGGTTTGCACCGATAAACTCATCTTT. This translates into CACGKHFLMRGIRSRVCTDKLIF.

On this clone itself: The protein held in TCRdb is that of a much larger clone and does not match this DNA's translation at residue 9, likely because of a read error; the protein shown is translated from the DNA. This chain joins TRDV1 and TRDJ1; 8 bases map to TRDD3. Here the J gene came from matching the DNA to germline, since TCRdb omits it. Germline CDR1 is TSWWSYY and CDR2 is QGS. The CDR3 has 21 residues. V trimming: 4 bases; J trimming: 0 bases; junction bases outside the gene matches: 22. CDR3 DNA: TGTGCTCTTGGGGCCGGCAACGCTGTGGGATACGTCCCTGGGAACACCGATAAACTCATCTTT. Translated, it gives CALGAGNAVGYVPGNTDKLIF.

This clone has at least ten counts. V usage is TRDV1 and J usage is TRDJ1; 11 bases match TRDD3. Germline CDR1 TSWWSYY, CDR2 QGS. The CDR3 sequence is 20 residues long. Unmatched junction bases numbered 14, after V lost 0 bases and J lost 2 bases. The CDR3 sequence is CALGELPWVPWGIRTDKLIF. CDR3 sequence (DNA): TGTGCTCTTGGGGAACTCCCCTGGGTTCCTTGGGGGATACGGACCGATAAACTCATCTTT.

This clone occurred many times. Translating this DNA gives a protein that differs at residue 3 from the TCRdb one, which belongs to a much larger clone; a read error is likely, and the protein shown is this translation. The genes are TRDV2 and TRDJ3; TRDD3 agrees at 7 bases. Matching the DNA to germline supplied the J gene, which TCRdb does not give. This CDR3 spans 22 amino acids. CDR1 is GEAIGNYY and CDR2 is EKD in the germline V gene. The CDR3 sequence is CARDDVQSEDTNSSWDTRQMFF. The DNA for the CDR3 is TGTGCCCGTGACGACGTCCAATCCGAGGATACGAACTCATCCTGGGACACCCGACAGATGTTTTTC.

This clone was seen many times. V and J are TRDV1 and TRDJ1; D is undetermined. V lost 0 bases, J lost 1 base, and 21 bases lay in between. Germline CDR1 reads TSWWSYY; CDR2 reads QGS. The CDR3 is made up of 19 amino acids. The CDR3 loop is CALGELSNPPRVGTDKLIF. The CDR3 nucleotides are TGTGCTCTTGGGGAACTAAGTAACCCCCCTCGTGTAGGCACCGATAAACTCATCTTT.

This clone was counted a few times. The protein TCRdb lists belongs to a much larger clone and differs from this DNA's translation at residue 18, which points to a read error; the protein shown is made from the DNA. CDR3 nucleotide sequence: TGTGCCTGTGACTCGTCCTGTACTGGGGGATTGGTCTCCTGGGACACCCGACGGATGTTTTTC. Encoded protein: CACDSSCTGGLVSWDTRRMFF. The V and J genes are TRDV2 and TRDJ3, with 10 nucleotides matching TRDD3. The J gene is absent in TCRdb and was assigned here via DNA matching to germline. Germline V CDR1 and CDR2: GEAIGNYY, EKD. This CDR3 comprises 21 residues.

This clone was recorded a few times. The TCRdb record carries a much larger clone's protein, which differs from this DNA's translation at residues 7 and 12; a read error is the likely cause, and the protein listed here is the DNA translation. The V gene is TRDV1, the J gene TRDJ1, with 8 bases fitting TRDD3. This CDR3 has 21 amino acids. V shed 0 bases, J shed 7 bases, and the junction held 25 bases outside the gene matches. In germline, CDR1 is TSWWSYY, CDR2 QGS. The CDR3 loop reads CALGELCLLDALGIQVGKLIF. CDR3 sequence (DNA): TGTGCTCTTGGGGAACTTTGCCTTCTGGATGCCTTGGGGATACAGGTCGGTAAACTCATCTTT.

In its sample, this clone was seen many times. TCRdb lists the protein of a much larger clone for this DNA, which differs at residue 9, so this is likely a read error; the protein given here is translated from the DNA itself. This chain connects TRDV1 to TRDJ1; D is possibly TRDD2 or TRDD3 (5 bases each). CDR3 length: 14 residues. Deletions cut 5 bases from V and 7 bases from J, with 17 bases between. The V gene's germline CDR1 is TSWWSYY and CDR2 QGS. For the CDR3, the DNA is TGTGCTCTTGGGATTCCTTGGGGAGCTGGTAAACTCATCTTT. Translation gives CALGIPWGAGKLIF.

Regarding this clone: TCRdb's protein for this DNA is that of a much larger clone and differs from the translation at residue 3, likely a read error; the protein shown is the DNA translation. The chain has TRDV1 and TRDJ1; 7 nucleotides line up with TRDD3. The J gene, not given by TCRdb, was assigned here from a germline match of the nucleotide sequence. Germline V gene data show CDR1 as TSWWSYY and CDR2 as QGS. The CDR3 extends over 20 amino acids. The CDR3 region is CAPGGPVLGWGKWCTDKLIF. The DNA for the CDR3 is TGTGCTCCTGGGGGGCCTGTCCTTGGCTGGGGAAAATGGTGCACCGATAAACTCATCTTT.

There are a few counts of this clone. TCRdb's protein, taken from a much larger clone, differs from this DNA's translation at residue 8, likely owing to a read error; the protein displayed comes from the DNA. The chain couples TRDV2 to TRDJ1; D perhaps matches TRDD3 (6 bases). TCRdb carries no J gene annotation; the J gene was assigned here by matching the DNA with germline. V was trimmed by 0 bases and J by 7 bases, leaving 23 bases between them. The CDR3 covers 17 residues. The germline V gene has CDR1 GEAIGNYY and CDR2 EKD. CDR3 coding DNA: TGTGCCTGTGACACCCGTGTTGGTACTGGGTGCGAGTGTAAACTCATCTTT. This translates into CACDTRVGTGCECKLIF.

This clone was detected a few times. For this DNA, TCRdb reports the protein of a much larger clone, which diverges at residue 12, most likely from a read error; the protein presented here is translated directly from the DNA. The chain combines TRDV1 with TRDJ1, with D possibly TRDD3 on 5 matching bases. No J gene is reported in TCRdb; it was inferred here by comparing the DNA with germline. V lost 4 bases and J lost 3, with 21 bases in between. CDR1 and CDR2 (germline): TSWWSYY, QGS. This CDR3 is 17 amino acids long. DNA of the CDR3: TGTGCTCTTGGGGGGCAGCCTCGGGGACAACTCGCCGATAAACTCATCTTT. Protein: CALGGQPRGQLADKLIF.

This clone was detected a few times. The amino acid sequence in TCRdb belongs to a much larger clone and departs from this DNA's translation at residue 13, likely a sequencing read error; the sequence shown is translated from the DNA. J is TRDJ1 and V is TRDV1; no clear D. The J gene was missing in TCRdb and was found by matching the end of the DNA to germline. Germline CDR1 reads TSWWSYY; CDR2 reads QGS. The V and J ends lost 3 bases and 1 base respectively, with 24 bases between them. The CDR3 consists of 19 residues. In DNA, the CDR3 is TGTGCTCTTGGGGACAATAAATTTCGCTGTTCCCCGTCCACCGATAAACTCATCTTT. Encoded protein: CALGDNKFRCSPSTDKLIF.

Many counts were recorded for this clone. A much larger clone is a single base away; this may be a read error. The sample holds other DNA sequences that translate to the same CDR3. The J gene went uncalled, whereas the V gene is TRDV1; the D call TRDD3 from the table was never checked on the DNA. The CDR3 consists of 18 residues. CDR1 and CDR2 (germline): TSWWSYY, QGS. CDR3 amino acids: CALGDLNRGGSLDGKLIF. CDR3 bases: TGTGCTCTTGGGGACCTAAACAGGGGGGGATCATTAGACGGAAAGCTCATCTTT.

Note on this clone: A far larger clone is one base from this, pointing to a likely read error. Other DNA sequences in this specimen translate into the identical CDR3. The V gene is given as TRDV2, and no J gene call is available; the tabulated D call, TRDD3, remains unverified against the DNA. The length of the CDR3 is 19 residues. CDR1 is GEAIGNYY and CDR2 is EKD in the germline V gene. The CDR3 sequence: CACDTGQLGERMYTDKLIF. For the CDR3, the DNA is TGTGCCTGTGACACCGGCCAATTGGGGGAGCGGATGTACACCGATAAACTCATCTTC.

Note on this clone: A read error likely explains why the TCRdb protein, taken from a much larger clone, differs from this DNA's translation at residue 5; the protein shown is translated from the DNA. J is TRDJ1 and V is TRDV2; no clear D gene. The J gene is absent in TCRdb and was assigned here via DNA matching to germline. Trimming stripped 2 bases from V and 0 bases from J, with 15 bases between. The germline gives CDR1 GEAIGNYY, CDR2 EKD. CDR3 length equals 16 residues. In DNA form, the CDR3 reads TGTGCCTGTGACATCGTTTACAGGGAGAACACCGATAAACTCATCTTT. This gives the protein CACDIVYRENTDKLIF.

This clone was counted between two and nine times. The protein given by TCRdb reflects a much larger clone and differs at residue 14 from this DNA's translation, likely from a read error; the protein shown is the DNA's translation. CDR3 coding DNA: TGTGCTCTTGGGGAGCCGGAATTCCCTCGACTGGGGGATGCAGGCACCGATAAACTCATCTTT. Translating it yields CALGEPEFPRLGDAGTDKLIF. The chain has TRDV1 and TRDJ1, with TRDD3 matching 10 bases. The J gene was not available in TCRdb and was assigned here by matching the DNA to germline segments. V trimming: 3 bases; J trimming: 1 base; junction bases outside the gene matches: 20. Germline V gene sequence: CDR1 TSWWSYY, CDR2 QGS. CDR3 length: 21 amino acids.